The rows below give T cell receptor beta chains drawn from one sample of a study of cytomegalovirus exposure and HLA in healthy donors. Produced via immunoSEQ multiplex PCR; TCRdb's table is partial and in-frame only. The sample comprises around 130,000 clones, roughly 79% of which are singletons, and approximately 1.7% rests with the top ten. Sequencing used PBMCs. The receptors were gathered from a woman between 35 and 50 years old in good health and CMV-seronegative. Both conserved end residues are part of each CDR3. The D gene is left open where the match is weak. The size field is filled for only some rows; it gives once, few, many or a size class.

cdr3_nt cdr3_aa v_call d_call j_call clone_size
TGTGCCAGCAGCCGTGACTGGAACACCGGGGAGCTGTTTTTT CASSRDWNTGELFF TRBV7-3 - TRBJ2-2 few
TGCGCCAGCAGCTCGGATCCGGGACAGGGAGTTTACACTGAAGCTTTCTTT CASSSDPGQGVYTEAFF TRBV5-1 TRBD1 TRBJ1-1 -
TGTGCCAGCAGCTCAGACGGGACAGGGGTTACTGAAGCTTTCTTT CASSSDGTGVTEAFF TRBV7-2 TRBD1 TRBJ1-1 once
TGTGCCAGCAGCCACCAGGAAAAACTGTTTTTT CASSHQEKLFF TRBV27 - TRBJ1-4 -
TGTGCCAGCAGCCAAGACCCGACAAATCAGCCCCAGCATTTT CASSQDPTNQPQHF TRBV4-2 - TRBJ1-5 -
TGCAGCGTCCTAGCCTTTAGGACGGTTACCGGGGAGCTGTTTTTT CSVLAFRTVTGELFF TRBV29-1 - TRBJ2-2 -
TGTGCCAGCAGCCCCGGAGTAGGGGGTACTGAAGCTTTCTTT CASSPGVGGTEAFF TRBV9 - TRBJ1-1 -
TGCGCCAGCAGCTTGGCCTATGTGGGGGACAGGGCAAACTCTGGGGCCAACGTCCTGACTTTC CASSLAYVGDRANSGANVLTF TRBV5-1 TRBD1 TRBJ2-6 -
TGTGCCAGCAGCTTGGGGGCGGGGACCATTGAAAAACTGTTTTTT CASSLGAGTIEKLFF TRBV5-8 - TRBJ1-4 -
TGTGCCAGCTCACCACTGGACAGGGTCGAAATTCGGACTGAAGCTTTCTTT CASSPLDRVEIRTEAFF TRBV18 TRBD1 TRBJ1-1 -
TGTGCCAGCAGAGAGGACAGGGGGAGCTCCTACGAGCAGTACTTC CASREDRGSSYEQYF TRBV6-1 TRBD1 TRBJ2-7 -
TGTGCCAGTAGTCAAGAGGGAAGTCCGCCCCTCCACTTT CASSQEGSPPLHF TRBV19 - TRBJ1-6 -
TGTGCCAGCGTAGGGGCGAATAGCAATCAGCCCCAGCATTTT CASVGANSNQPQHF TRBV28 - TRBJ1-5 few
TGCGCCAGCAGGACCCGGGACAGGGTGGCCGAGCAGTACTTC CASRTRDRVAEQYF TRBV5-1 TRBD1 TRBJ2-7 few
TGTGCCAGCAGCTCCGGGACTAGCATTGGCGAGCAGTTCTTC CASSSGTSIGEQFF TRBV27 TRBD2 TRBJ2-1 -
TGTGCCAGCAGCATAGGGACAGGGGCTTTCAACACTGAAGCTTTCTTT CASSIGTGAFNTEAFF TRBV5-6 TRBD1 TRBJ1-1 few
TGTGCCAGCCAGGGGCCCCAGGGGGGTGGAAACACCATATATTTT CASQGPQGGGNTIYF TRBV28 TRBD1 TRBJ1-3 -
TGCGCCAGATTGAGCGGGAGCACAGATACGCAGTATTTT CARLSGSTDTQYF TRBV10-1 - TRBJ2-3 -
TGTGCCAGCAGTGAAGGTCCTACTAACACTGAAGCTTTCTTT CASSEGPTNTEAFF TRBV6-1 - TRBJ1-1 -
TGCAGCGTTGAAGGGGGGGTGACCTACAATGAGCAGTTCTTC CSVEGGVTYNEQFF TRBV29-1 - TRBJ2-1 -
TGTGCCAGCGGAGCCCTAGCGGGGAACGGGGAGCTGTTTTTT CASGALAGNGELFF TRBV2 TRBD2 TRBJ2-2 -
TGCAGCGTTGTTGGGGGGGGAGGGACACTCTACGAGCAGTACTTC CSVVGGGGTLYEQYF TRBV29-1 - TRBJ2-7 -
TGCGCCAGCAGCCAAGAGCTTCGGGTGACTGAAGCTTTCTTT CASSQELRVTEAFF TRBV4-1 - TRBJ1-1 -
TGTGCCAGCAGTGAAGCGTGGACTTACAATGAGCAGTTCTTC CASSEAWTYNEQFF TRBV2 - TRBJ2-1 few
TGTGCCAGCAGCGTAGTTAGAGGGCGCGACACTGAAGCTTTCTTT CASSVVRGRDTEAFF TRBV9 - TRBJ1-1 -
TGTGCCAGTAGCGGACTAGCTGAAGAGACCCAGTACTTC CASSGLAEETQYF TRBV19 TRBD2 TRBJ2-5 -
TGTGCCAGCAGCGCGGACAGGGGGGTATATGACTACACCTTC CASSADRGVYDYTF TRBV9 TRBD1 TRBJ1-2 -
TGTGCCAGTAGTATCCAAGCAGGTGGGGGCTACACCTTC CASSIQAGGGYTF TRBV19 - TRBJ1-2 once
TGTGCCAGCAGCTTGGGCGGGACGGACAATCAGCCCCAGCATTTT CASSLGGTDNQPQHF TRBV5-6 - TRBJ1-5 few
TGTGCCAGCAGCTTGGGAGTAACAGGAAGGGACGAGCAGTACTTC CASSLGVTGRDEQYF TRBV5-6 - TRBJ2-7 once
TGTGCCAGCAGCTCACAGGCGAACACTGAAGCTTTCTTT CASSSQANTEAFF TRBV5-5 - TRBJ1-1 -
TGTGCCAGCAGCGAACAACAGGGGATAGTCTCACCCCTCCACTTT CASSEQQGIVSPLHF TRBV11-3 TRBD1 TRBJ1-6 -
TGTGCCAGCAGCTTAACCGGTCAGCGAGGCGGCTACACCTTC CASSLTGQRGGYTF TRBV7-9 - TRBJ1-2 -
TGTGCCAGCTCACTAAAGGGCGGAGGGGATAACACTGAAGCTTTCTTT CASSLKGGGDNTEAFF TRBV18 - TRBJ1-1 -
TGTGCCAGCTCACCCAGACAGGGCATCAGCTATGGCTACACCTTC CASSPRQGISYGYTF TRBV18 TRBD1 TRBJ1-2 -
TGCGCCAGCAGCCAAGAACCAGGAACCGGGGAGCTGTTTTTT CASSQEPGTGELFF TRBV4-1 - TRBJ2-2 -
TGCGCCAGCAGCTTGGCAGGGGATAGCACTGAAGCTTTCTTT CASSLAGDSTEAFF TRBV5-1 - TRBJ1-1 few
TGTGCCAGCAGCTTACAAGTAGCGGGACACTACGAGCAGTACTTC CASSLQVAGHYEQYF TRBV7-2 TRBD2 TRBJ2-7 -
TGTGCCAGCAGTTCCTGGGACAGGGACTTCCTAGAGCAGTACTTC CASSSWDRDFLEQYF TRBV28 TRBD1 TRBJ2-7 -
TGTGCCAGCAGTCTCAGAGAGGGCGAACAGGGTCGGCACGAGCAGTACTTC CASSLREGEQGRHEQYF TRBV11-2 - TRBJ2-7 -
TGTGCCAGCAGCTCTACCAGGTACGAGCAGTACTTC CASSSTRYEQYF TRBV7-2 - TRBJ2-7 -
TGTGCCAGCAGCCCACTCCCGGTTAATGAAAAACTGTTTTTT CASSPLPVNEKLFF TRBV7-9 - TRBJ1-4 -
TGCGCCAGCAGCTTGACACAGAGCTATGGCTACACCTTC CASSLTQSYGYTF TRBV5-1 - TRBJ1-2 -
TGTGCCAGCAGTACTGGACAGGGTGCCTATGGCTACACCTTC CASSTGQGAYGYTF TRBV6-6 TRBD1 TRBJ1-2 -
TGTGCCTGGAGTGTACAGGGGAACACTGAAGCTTTCTTT CAWSVQGNTEAFF TRBV30 - TRBJ1-1 few
TGTGCCAGTAGTATAGCGGACGGGAGCCACAATGAGCAGTTCTTC CASSIADGSHNEQFF TRBV19 - TRBJ2-1 -
TGTGCCACCAGCAGAGACGACTACGAGCAGTACTTC CATSRDDYEQYF TRBV15 - TRBJ2-7 -
TGTGCCAGTAGTATATCGGCGGGTACCTACAATGAGCAGTTCTTC CASSISAGTYNEQFF TRBV19 - TRBJ2-1 once
TGTGCCAGCAGTGGGCCGGGATACTCCTACGAGCAGTACTTC CASSGPGYSYEQYF TRBV6-1 - TRBJ2-7 few
TGTGCCAGCTCACCTGGGGGGGGCATCCATGAGCAGTTCTTC CASSPGGGIHEQFF TRBV18 - TRBJ2-1 -
TGTGCCATCAGCGCGGCCCCTAGCGGCCATAGCTCCTACGAGCAGTACTTC CAISAAPSGHSSYEQYF TRBV10-3 TRBD2 TRBJ2-7 -
TGTGCCAGCAGCGACCCGCGGGGGTTAGGACAAGAGACCCAGTACTTC CASSDPRGLGQETQYF TRBV9 TRBD2 TRBJ2-5 -
TGCGCCAGCAGCTCAGTAGCGGGGGGACTCTCTGGGGCCAACGGCCTGACTTTC CASSSVAGGLSGANGLTF TRBV5-1 TRBD2 TRBJ2-6 few
TGTGCCAGCAGCCCCCAGCCCCCTCGGGGGACCCAGTACTTC CASSPQPPRGTQYF TRBV6-5 - TRBJ2-5 -